The entry below describes one T cell receptor (beta chain). Looked up from germline, CDR1 is SGHNT and CDR2 is YYREEE (reference sequence). This CDR3 contains 14 residues. V shed 0 bases and J shed 7 bases, with 14 bases lying between them. This record comes from a study of T cell changes during pregnancy in multiple sclerosis. The repertoire was sequenced with immunoSEQ multiplex PCR; TCRdb's copy has only in-frame clones and lacks some. The data hold under 90,000 clones, with approximately 95% observed a single time. The material was peripheral blood, obtained in the second trimester of pregnancy. This TCR was recovered from a female donor in good health, enrolled as a control in a pregnancy study. V is TRBV5-4 and J is TRBJ2-7; D may be TRBD1 (5 bases). CDR3 nucleotide sequence: TGTGCCAGCAGCTTGGCGGTAGCTTCAGGGGAGCAGTACTTC. Translating gives CASSLAVASGEQYF. Supplemented by reference TRBV5-4 and TRBJ2-7, the full variable domain reads ETGVTQSPTHLIKTRGQQVTLRCSSQSGHNTVSWYQQALGQGPQFIFQYYREEENGRGNFPPRFSGLQFPNYSSELNVNALELDDSALYLCASSLAVASGEQYFGPGTRLTVT.